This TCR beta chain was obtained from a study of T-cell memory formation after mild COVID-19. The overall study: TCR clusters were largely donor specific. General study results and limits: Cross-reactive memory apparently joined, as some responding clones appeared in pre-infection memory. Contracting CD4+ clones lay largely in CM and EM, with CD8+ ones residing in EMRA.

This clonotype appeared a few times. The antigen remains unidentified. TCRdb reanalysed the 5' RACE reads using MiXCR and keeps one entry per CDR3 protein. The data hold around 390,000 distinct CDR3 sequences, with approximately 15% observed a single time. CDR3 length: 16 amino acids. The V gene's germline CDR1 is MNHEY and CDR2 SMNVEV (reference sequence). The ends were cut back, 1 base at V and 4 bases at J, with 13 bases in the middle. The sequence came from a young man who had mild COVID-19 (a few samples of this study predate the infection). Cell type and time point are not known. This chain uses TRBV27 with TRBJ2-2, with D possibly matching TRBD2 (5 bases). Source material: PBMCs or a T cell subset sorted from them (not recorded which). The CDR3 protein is CASSLLEGRGTGELFF. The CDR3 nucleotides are TGTGCCAGCAGTTTATTAGAGGGCCGGGGCACCGGGGAGCTGTTTTTT.